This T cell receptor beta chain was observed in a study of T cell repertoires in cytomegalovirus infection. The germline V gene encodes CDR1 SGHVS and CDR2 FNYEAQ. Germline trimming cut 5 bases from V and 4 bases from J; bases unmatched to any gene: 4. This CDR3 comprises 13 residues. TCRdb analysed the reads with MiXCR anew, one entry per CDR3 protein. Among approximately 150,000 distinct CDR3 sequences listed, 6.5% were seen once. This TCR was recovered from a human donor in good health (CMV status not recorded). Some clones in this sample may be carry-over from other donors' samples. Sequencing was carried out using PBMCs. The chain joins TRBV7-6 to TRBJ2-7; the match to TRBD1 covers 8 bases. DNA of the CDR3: TGTGCCAGCAGCGGTGACAGGGGTTACGAGCAGTACTTC. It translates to CASSGDRGYEQYF.